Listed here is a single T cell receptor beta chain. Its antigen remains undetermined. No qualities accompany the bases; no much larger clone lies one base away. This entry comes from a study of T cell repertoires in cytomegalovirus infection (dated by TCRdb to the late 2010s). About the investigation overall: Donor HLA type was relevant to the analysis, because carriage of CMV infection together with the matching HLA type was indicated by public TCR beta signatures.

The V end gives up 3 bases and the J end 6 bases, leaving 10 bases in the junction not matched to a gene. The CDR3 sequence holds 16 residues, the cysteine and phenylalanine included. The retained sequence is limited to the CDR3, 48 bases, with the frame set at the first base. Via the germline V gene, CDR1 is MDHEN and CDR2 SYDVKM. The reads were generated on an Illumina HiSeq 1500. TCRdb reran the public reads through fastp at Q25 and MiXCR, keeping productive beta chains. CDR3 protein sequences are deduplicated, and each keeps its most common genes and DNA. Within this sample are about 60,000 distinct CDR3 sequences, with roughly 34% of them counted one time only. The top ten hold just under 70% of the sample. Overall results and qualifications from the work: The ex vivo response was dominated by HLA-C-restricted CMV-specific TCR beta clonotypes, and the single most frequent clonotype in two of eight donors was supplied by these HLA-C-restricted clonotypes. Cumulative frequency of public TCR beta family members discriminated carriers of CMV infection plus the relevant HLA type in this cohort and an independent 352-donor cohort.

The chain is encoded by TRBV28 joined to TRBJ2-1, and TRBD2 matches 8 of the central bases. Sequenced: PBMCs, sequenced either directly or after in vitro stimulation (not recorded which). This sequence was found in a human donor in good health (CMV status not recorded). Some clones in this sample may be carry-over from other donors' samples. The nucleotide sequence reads TGTGCCAGCAGTTTGATGATAGCGGGGAGATTCAATGAGCAGTTCTTC. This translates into CASSLMIAGRFNEQFF.